The rows below give T cell receptor beta chains drawn from one sample of a study of T cells in localized non-small cell lung cancer. Assay used: immunoSEQ multiplex PCR; TCRdb lists only in-frame clones, some missing. This table has approximately 140,000 clones, roughly 90% appearing once. The material sequenced was peripheral blood, taken before any cancer treatment. The receptors come from an older female donor with stage I lung adenocarcinoma. The CDR3 runs from the conserved cysteine through the conserved F or W. D genes are given only for firm matches. Clone size, where shown, is once, few, many, or a class for clones that have expanded.

j_gene: TRBJ2-3
d_gene: .
abundance: .
len: 14
v_gene: TRBV6-5
CDR3aa: CASSPGGLTDTQYF
CDR3nt: TGTGCCAGCAGTCCAGGGGGGCTCACAGATACGCAGTATTTT

j_gene: TRBJ2-3
d_gene: TRBD2
abundance: .
len: 17
v_gene: TRBV9
CDR3aa: CASSVGGLAGSTDTQYF
CDR3nt: TGTGCCAGCAGCGTAGGAGGACTAGCGGGCTCCACAGATACGCAGTATTTT

j_gene: TRBJ1-3
d_gene: .
abundance: .
len: 15
v_gene: TRBV5-6
CDR3aa: CASSFGELGGNTIYF
CDR3nt: TGTGCCAGCAGCTTTGGGGAGCTGGGGGGAAACACCATATATTTT

j_gene: TRBJ1-2
d_gene: .
abundance: once
len: 13
v_gene: TRBV6-6
CDR3aa: CASSPQENYGYTF
CDR3nt: TGTGCCAGCAGCCCACAGGAGAACTATGGCTACACCTTC

j_gene: TRBJ2-7
d_gene: .
abundance: .
len: 14
v_gene: TRBV4-2
CDR3aa: CASSQEDRDGEQYF
CDR3nt: TGTGCCAGCAGCCAAGAAGATAGGGACGGCGAGCAGTACTTC

j_gene: TRBJ2-7
d_gene: TRBD2
abundance: .
len: 13
v_gene: TRBV29-1
CDR3aa: CSAGLEGSYEQYF
CDR3nt: TGCAGCGCGGGACTAGAAGGGTCCTACGAGCAGTACTTC

j_gene: TRBJ1-3
d_gene: .
abundance: .
len: 14
v_gene: TRBV6-6
CDR3aa: CASKPGGSGNTIYF
CDR3nt: TGTGCCAGCAAACCCGGGGGGTCTGGAAACACCATATATTTT

j_gene: TRBJ1-1
d_gene: .
abundance: .
len: 13
v_gene: TRBV7-8
CDR3aa: CASSPGLNTEAFF
CDR3nt: TGTGCCAGCAGCCCAGGGTTGAACACTGAAGCTTTCTTT

j_gene: TRBJ2-1
d_gene: .
abundance: .
len: 11
v_gene: TRBV7-9
CDR3aa: CASSQITEQFF
CDR3nt: TGTGCCAGCAGTCAAATCACCGAGCAGTTCTTC

j_gene: TRBJ2-7
d_gene: TRBD1
abundance: .
len: 14
v_gene: TRBV11-2
CDR3aa: CASSGTGRKYEQYF
CDR3nt: TGTGCCAGCAGTGGGACAGGGCGCAAATACGAGCAGTACTTC

j_gene: TRBJ1-1
d_gene: .
abundance: .
len: 13
v_gene: TRBV29-1
CDR3aa: CSGGGWGNTEAFF
CDR3nt: TGCAGCGGCGGAGGGTGGGGAAACACTGAAGCTTTCTTT

j_gene: TRBJ2-5
d_gene: .
abundance: .
len: 16
v_gene: TRBV1
CDR3aa: CTSSPSGRPYGETQYF
CDR3nt: TGCACCAGCAGCCCCAGCGGGAGGCCTTATGGGGAGACCCAGTACTTC

j_gene: TRBJ2-1
d_gene: .
abundance: .
len: 12
v_gene: TRBV7-2
CDR3aa: CASSRSYNEQFF
CDR3nt: TGTGCCAGCAGCCGTAGCTACAATGAGCAGTTCTTC

j_gene: TRBJ1-1
d_gene: .
abundance: .
len: 14
v_gene: TRBV5-6
CDR3aa: CASSPTGRGTEAFF
CDR3nt: TGTGCCAGCAGCCCGACGGGTAGAGGGACTGAAGCTTTCTTT